What follows are 10 T cell receptor beta chains derived from one specimen sequenced in a study of HIV-infected patients and healthy controls. Alpha and beta constant-region primers primed reverse transcription of about 500 ng RNA. Using multiplexing indices, alpha and beta chain libraries were generated apart by chain-specific third strand synthesis. TCRdb reprocessed the 5' RACE reads with MiXCR, giving one entry per CDR3 protein. The sample includes 13,000 or so distinct CDR3 sequences, about 9.8% of them seen just once. No cell fractionation was done, so the repertoire covers all unsorted peripheral blood T cells. Sequencing input: blood. The receptors here all came from an adult in good health.

This clonotype is classed as medium-sized. This rearrangement joins TRBV27 to TRBJ1-1; D not certain. The CDR3 contains 14 residues. Trimming shortened V by 5 bases and J by 1 base, and 11 bases separated the two germline ends. The germline V gene encodes CDR1 MNHEY and CDR2 SMNVEV (reference sequence). The CDR3 nucleotides read TGTGCCAGCAGTCCCTTTGGCGAGAACACTGAAGCTTTCTTT. It encodes CASSPFGENTEAFF.

This clonotype was counted between two and nine times. The chain employs TRBV29-1 and TRBJ2-7; D may be TRBD2 (6 bases). The germline V and J ends were trimmed by 8 bases and 6 bases, with 14 bases remaining between them. From germline, CDR1 is SQVTM and CDR2 ANQGSEA. The CDR3 covers 11 residues. CDR3 bases: TGCAGCACCCAGGAGGGATTCGAGCAGTACTTC. Translated, it gives CSTQEGFEQYF.

By proportion, this clonotype is medium-sized (0.01 to 0.1%). The CDR3 spells CSVGLGTGASNEQFF. The CDR3 DNA is TGCAGCGTTGGCCTCGGCACGGGAGCAAGCAATGAGCAGTTCTTC. The chain joins TRBV29-1 to TRBJ2-1; the D gene is possibly TRBD2 (6 bases). Germline V gene lookup returns CDR1 SQVTM and CDR2 ANQGSEA. Trimming pared 4 bases from V and 6 bases from J, leaving 19 bases between. This CDR3 is 15 amino acids long.

V gene TRBV20-1 combines with J gene TRBJ1-3; no clear D. CDR3 length: 18 amino acids. CDR1 is DFQATT, CDR2 SNEGSKA, per germline (reference sequence). Deletions cut 0 bases from V and 0 bases from J, with 18 bases between. The CDR3 sequence is CSARDVAVSFYSGNTIYF. In DNA form, the CDR3 reads TGCAGTGCTAGAGACGTGGCCGTTTCCTTTTACTCTGGAAACACCATATATTTT.

This clonotype is medium-sized by share. The rearrangement links TRBV6-2 or TRBV6-3 to TRBJ2-2, with 7 bases fitting TRBD1. Losses at the gene ends were 10 bases for V and 5 bases for J; bases not matched to a gene: 7. Germline V gene data show CDR1 as MNHEY and CDR2 as SVGEGT. This CDR3 region has 13 residues. The CDR3 protein is CATTGVLTGELFF. DNA for the CDR3: TGTGCCACAACAGGGGTTCTTACCGGGGAGCTGTTTTTT.

The table lists this clonotype with many counts. The rearrangement joins TRBV6-2 or TRBV6-3 to TRBJ2-7, with D maybe TRBD2 (6 bases). V gave up 0 bases and J gave up 0 bases, with 12 bases separating them. This CDR3 comprises 16 residues. The germline CDR1 and CDR2 sequences are MNHEY and SVGEGT. CDR3 sequence: CASSYSGTGSSYEQYF. Here the CDR3 DNA reads TGTGCCAGCAGTTACTCGGGGACTGGGAGCTCCTACGAGCAGTACTTC.

Judged by abundance, this clonotype is medium-sized. The chain employs TRBV13 and TRBJ2-4; D is unresolved. The CDR3 is 15 residues long. V lost 5 bases and J 0 bases, leaving 11 bases between the germline ends. Germline CDR1 PRHDT, CDR2 FYEKMQ (reference sequence). CDR3 sequence (DNA): TGTGCCAGCAGCGCCGGACCGCTAGCCAAAAACATTCAGTACTTC. This gives the protein CASSAGPLAKNIQYF.

With respect to this clonotype: A much larger clone differs from this one at a single base, so this may be a read error. The CDR3 bases are TGTGCCGGCAGCCACGTAGCGGGAAGGAGAAATGAGCAGTTCTTC. It translates to CAGSHVAGRRNEQFF. V usage is TRBV14 and J usage is TRBJ2-1; TRBD2 agrees at 8 bases. The length of the CDR3 is 15 residues. Germline V CDR1 and CDR2: SGHDN, FVKESK.

In this sample, this clonotype is medium-sized. The rearrangement uses TRBV18 and TRBJ1-1; TRBD1 is a possible D gene (6 bases). This CDR3 comprises 14 residues. Germline V gene sequence: CDR1 KGHSH, CDR2 LQKENI. V lost 2 bases and J 4 bases, leaving 11 bases between the germline ends. The CDR3 bases are TGTGCCAGCTCACCATCGGCAGGGGCCACTGAAGCTTTCTTT. This gives the protein CASSPSAGATEAFF. Drawing the rest from reference TRBV18 and TRBJ1-1, the complete variable domain is NAGVMQNPRHLVRRRGQEARLRCSPMKGHSHVYWYRQLPEEGLKFMVYLQKENIIDESGMPKERFSAEFPKEGPSILRIQQVVRGDSAAYFCASSPSAGATEAFFGQGTRLTVV.

The chain combines TRBV13 with TRBJ2-3; D is uncertain. V was clipped by 3 bases and J by 0 bases, with 13 bases between them. CDR1 and CDR2 from the germline V gene are PRHDT and FYEKMQ (reference sequence). CDR3 length: 16 amino acids. CDR3 sequence (DNA): TGTGCCAGCAGCTTGGCGCCCTATCGTAGCACAGATACGCAGTATTTT. It yields the protein CASSLAPYRSTDTQYF. The full variable domain, with the rest looked up from reference TRBV13 and TRBJ2-3, is AAGVIQSPRHLIKEKRETATLKCYPIPRHDTVYWYQQGPGQDPQFLISFYEKMQSDKGSIPDRFSAQQFSDYHSELNMSSLELGDSALYFCASSLAPYRSTDTQYFGPGTRLTVL.